This TCR beta chain was recovered during a study of T-cell reconstitution after alpha-beta-depleted transplantation in children (dated by TCRdb to 2016 to 2017). About the investigation overall: Using TCR repertoire profiling, the study followed T-cell immune reconstitution in a quantitative way in children after TCRalphabeta/CD19-depleted allogeneic hematopoietic cell transplantation. Broader findings and caveats from the paper: In some patients, the high TCRbeta diversity seen at day 60 was put down to recipient T cells and intrathymic progenitors that had survived conditioning. Hyperexpanded clone frequencies declined over subsequent months; after one year, T-cell counts and TCRbeta diversity were mostly attributed to newly produced T cells. Apparently early alphabetaT-cell count recovery about two months after transplant reportedly relied on only several hundred rapidly expanded clones derived from non-depleted graft cells.

Library preparation was by PCR. The sample was run on an Illumina HiSeq 2500. Molecular barcoding was employed in the preparation of TCR libraries, with unique molecular identifiers being used to normalize TCRbeta repertoire quantification. TCRdb ran its own pipeline on the public reads, namely fastp trimming at Q25 and MiXCR clone calling, and kept in-frame beta chains. CDR3 protein sequences are deduplicated, and each keeps its most common genes and DNA. For this sample the table gives around 580,000 distinct CDR3 sequences, of which 25% to 30% were detected only once. Approximately 39% of the sample belongs to the ten largest clones. Trimming removed 6 bases from V and 5 bases from J; the gene matches leave 7 bases unexplained. The CDR3 contains 14 residues, cysteine and phenylalanine counted. Only CDR3 DNA remains: 42 bases, in frame from the first base. The sample's treatment or condition label is to be understood as: allogeneic hematopoietic cell transplantation with graft depleted of TCRalphabeta T cells and CD19 B cells. Transplant recipients were children who received TCRalphabeta/CD19-depleted allogeneic hematopoietic cell grafts.

This clonotype turned up a few times. Its cognate antigen has yet to be identified. No base quality values were provided; no much bigger clone lies one nucleotide off. This clonotype was obtained from a boy in the first two years of life with Wiskott-Aldrich syndrome, due to receive a stem cell transplant. This material consisted of PBMCs, taken before TCRalphabeta/CD19-depleted stem cell transplant. The chain uses TRBV12-3 or TRBV12-4 and TRBJ2-3, and 8 junctional nucleotides match TRBD1. DNA sequence: TGTGCCAGCAGCAGGACAGGGAGTGGAGATACGCAGTATTTT. Its protein is CASSRTGSGDTQYF.